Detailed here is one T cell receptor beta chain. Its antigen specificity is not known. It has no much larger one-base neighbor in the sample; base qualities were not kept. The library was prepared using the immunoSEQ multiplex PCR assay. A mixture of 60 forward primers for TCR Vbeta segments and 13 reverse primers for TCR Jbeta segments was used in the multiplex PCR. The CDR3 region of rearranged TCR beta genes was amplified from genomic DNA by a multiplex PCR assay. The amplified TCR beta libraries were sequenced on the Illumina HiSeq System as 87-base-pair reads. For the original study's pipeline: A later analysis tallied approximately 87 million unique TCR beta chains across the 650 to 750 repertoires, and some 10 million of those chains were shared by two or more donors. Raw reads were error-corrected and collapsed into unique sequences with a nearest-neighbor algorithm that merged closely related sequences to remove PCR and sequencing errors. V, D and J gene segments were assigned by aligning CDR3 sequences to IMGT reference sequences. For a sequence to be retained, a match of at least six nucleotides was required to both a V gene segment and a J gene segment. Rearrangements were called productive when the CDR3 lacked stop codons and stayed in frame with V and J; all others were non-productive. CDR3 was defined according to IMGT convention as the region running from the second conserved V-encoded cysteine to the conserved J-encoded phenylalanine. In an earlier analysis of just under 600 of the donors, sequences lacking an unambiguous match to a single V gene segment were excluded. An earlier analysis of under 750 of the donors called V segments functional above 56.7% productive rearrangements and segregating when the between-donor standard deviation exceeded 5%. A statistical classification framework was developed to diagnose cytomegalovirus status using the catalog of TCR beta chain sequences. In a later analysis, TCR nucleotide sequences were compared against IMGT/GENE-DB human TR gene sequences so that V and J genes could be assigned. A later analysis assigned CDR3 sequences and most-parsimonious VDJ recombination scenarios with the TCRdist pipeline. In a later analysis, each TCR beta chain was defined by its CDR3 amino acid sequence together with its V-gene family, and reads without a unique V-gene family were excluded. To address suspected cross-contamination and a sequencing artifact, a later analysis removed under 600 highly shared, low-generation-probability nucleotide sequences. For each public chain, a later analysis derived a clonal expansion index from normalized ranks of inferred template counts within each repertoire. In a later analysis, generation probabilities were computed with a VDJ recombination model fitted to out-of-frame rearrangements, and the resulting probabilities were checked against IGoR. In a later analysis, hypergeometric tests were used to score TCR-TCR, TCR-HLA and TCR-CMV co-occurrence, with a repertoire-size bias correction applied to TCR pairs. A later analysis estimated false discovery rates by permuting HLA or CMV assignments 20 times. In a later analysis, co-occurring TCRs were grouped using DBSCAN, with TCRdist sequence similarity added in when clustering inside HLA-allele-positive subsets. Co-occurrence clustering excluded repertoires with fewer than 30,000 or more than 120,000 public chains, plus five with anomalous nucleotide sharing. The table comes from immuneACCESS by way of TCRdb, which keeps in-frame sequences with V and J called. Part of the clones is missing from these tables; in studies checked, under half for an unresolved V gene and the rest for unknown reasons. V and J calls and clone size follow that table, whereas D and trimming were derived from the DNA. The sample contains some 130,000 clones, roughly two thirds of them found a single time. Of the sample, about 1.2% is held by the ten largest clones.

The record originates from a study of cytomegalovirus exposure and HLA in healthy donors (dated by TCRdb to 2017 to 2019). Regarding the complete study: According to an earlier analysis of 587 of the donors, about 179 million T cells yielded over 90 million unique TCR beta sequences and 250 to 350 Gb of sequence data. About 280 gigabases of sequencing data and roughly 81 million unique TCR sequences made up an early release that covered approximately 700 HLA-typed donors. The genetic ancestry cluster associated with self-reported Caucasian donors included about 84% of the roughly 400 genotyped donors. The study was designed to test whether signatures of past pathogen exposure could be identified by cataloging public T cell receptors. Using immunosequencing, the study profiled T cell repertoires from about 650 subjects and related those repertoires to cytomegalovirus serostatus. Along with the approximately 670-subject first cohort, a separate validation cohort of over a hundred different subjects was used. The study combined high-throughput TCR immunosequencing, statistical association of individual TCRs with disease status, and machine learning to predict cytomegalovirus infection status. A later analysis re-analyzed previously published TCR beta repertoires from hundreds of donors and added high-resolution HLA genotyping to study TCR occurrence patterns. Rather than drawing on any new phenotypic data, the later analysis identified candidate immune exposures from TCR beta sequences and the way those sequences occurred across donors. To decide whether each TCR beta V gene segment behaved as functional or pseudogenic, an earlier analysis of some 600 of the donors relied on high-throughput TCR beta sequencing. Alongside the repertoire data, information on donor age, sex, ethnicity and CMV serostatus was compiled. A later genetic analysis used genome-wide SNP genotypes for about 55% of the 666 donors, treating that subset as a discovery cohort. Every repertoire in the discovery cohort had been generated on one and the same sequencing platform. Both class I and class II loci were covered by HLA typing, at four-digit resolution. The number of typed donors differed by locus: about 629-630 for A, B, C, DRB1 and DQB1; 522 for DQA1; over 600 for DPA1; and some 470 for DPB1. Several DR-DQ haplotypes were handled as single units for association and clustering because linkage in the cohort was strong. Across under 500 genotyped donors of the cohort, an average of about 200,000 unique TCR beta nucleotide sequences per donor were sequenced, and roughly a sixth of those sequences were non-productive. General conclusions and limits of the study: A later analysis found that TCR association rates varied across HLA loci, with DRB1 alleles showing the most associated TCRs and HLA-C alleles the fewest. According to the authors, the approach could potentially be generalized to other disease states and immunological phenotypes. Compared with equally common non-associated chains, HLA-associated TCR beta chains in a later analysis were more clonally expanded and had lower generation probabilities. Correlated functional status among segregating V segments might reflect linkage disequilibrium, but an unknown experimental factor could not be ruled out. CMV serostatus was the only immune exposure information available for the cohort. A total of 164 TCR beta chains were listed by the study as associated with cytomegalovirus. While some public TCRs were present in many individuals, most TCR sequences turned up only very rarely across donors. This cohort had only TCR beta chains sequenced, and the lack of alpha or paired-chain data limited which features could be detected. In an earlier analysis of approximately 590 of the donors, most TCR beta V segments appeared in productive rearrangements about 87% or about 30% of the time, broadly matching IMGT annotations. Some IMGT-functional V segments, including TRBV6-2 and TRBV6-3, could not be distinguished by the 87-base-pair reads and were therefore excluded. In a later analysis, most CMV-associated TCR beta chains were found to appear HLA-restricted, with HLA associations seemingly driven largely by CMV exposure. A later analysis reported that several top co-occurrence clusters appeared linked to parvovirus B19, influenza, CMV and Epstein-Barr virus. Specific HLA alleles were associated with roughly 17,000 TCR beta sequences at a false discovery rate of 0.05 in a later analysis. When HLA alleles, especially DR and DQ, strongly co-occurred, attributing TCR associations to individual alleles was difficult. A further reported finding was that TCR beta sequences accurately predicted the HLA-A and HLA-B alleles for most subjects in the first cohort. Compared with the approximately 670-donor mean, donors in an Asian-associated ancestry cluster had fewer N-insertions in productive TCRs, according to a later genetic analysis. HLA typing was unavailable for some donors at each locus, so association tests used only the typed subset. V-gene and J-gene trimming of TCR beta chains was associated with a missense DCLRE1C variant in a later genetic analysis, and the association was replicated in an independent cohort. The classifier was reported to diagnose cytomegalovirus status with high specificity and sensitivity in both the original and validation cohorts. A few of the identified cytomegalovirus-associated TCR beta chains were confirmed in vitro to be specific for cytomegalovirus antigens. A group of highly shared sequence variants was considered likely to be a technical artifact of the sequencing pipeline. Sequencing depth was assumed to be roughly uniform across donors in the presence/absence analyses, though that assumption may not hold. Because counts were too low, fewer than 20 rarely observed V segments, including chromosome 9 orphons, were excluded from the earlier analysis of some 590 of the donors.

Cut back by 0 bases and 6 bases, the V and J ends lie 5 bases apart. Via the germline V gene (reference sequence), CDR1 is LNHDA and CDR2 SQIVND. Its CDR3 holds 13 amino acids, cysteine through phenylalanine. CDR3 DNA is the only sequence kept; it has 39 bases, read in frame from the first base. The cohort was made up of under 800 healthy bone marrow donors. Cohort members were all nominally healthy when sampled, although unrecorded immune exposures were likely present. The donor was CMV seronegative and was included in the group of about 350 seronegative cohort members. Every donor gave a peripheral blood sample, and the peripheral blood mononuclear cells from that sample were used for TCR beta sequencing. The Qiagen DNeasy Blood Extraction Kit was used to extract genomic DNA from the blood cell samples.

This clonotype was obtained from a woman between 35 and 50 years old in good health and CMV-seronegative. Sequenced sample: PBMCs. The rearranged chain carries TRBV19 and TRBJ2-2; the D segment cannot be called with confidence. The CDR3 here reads CASSIEAPGELFF. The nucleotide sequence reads TGTGCCAGTAGTATAGAAGCTCCCGGGGAGCTGTTTTTT.